This paragraph reports one T cell receptor (beta chain). What it binds is not known. V trimming: 0 bases; J trimming: 3 bases; junction bases outside the gene matches: 6. Germline lookup yields CDR1 LGHNA and CDR2 YNFKEQ. The CDR3 loop spans 17 amino acids. Clones were read by immunoSEQ multiplex PCR, and TCRdb kept only the in-frame ones, dropping some. The top ten hold around 3.5% of the sample, which has tens of thousands of clones, about 74% seen once. The data were obtained in a study of T cell responses to AZD1222 COVID-19 vaccine. Study results and limitations: The span of vaccine-associated CD4 TCRs extended across spike, with dominance at 160-218 and 743-854.

The chain has TRBV4-2 and TRBJ2-2; 8 bases are shared with TRBD2. Sequencing used peripheral blood, obtained 28 days after the second AZD1222 dose. The TCR originated in an adult who received the AZD1222 COVID-19 vaccine. This CDR3 is CASSQDIGGADTGELFF. The CDR3 nucleotides are TGTGCCAGCAGCCAAGATATCGGGGGGGCCGACACCGGGGAGCTGTTTTTT.